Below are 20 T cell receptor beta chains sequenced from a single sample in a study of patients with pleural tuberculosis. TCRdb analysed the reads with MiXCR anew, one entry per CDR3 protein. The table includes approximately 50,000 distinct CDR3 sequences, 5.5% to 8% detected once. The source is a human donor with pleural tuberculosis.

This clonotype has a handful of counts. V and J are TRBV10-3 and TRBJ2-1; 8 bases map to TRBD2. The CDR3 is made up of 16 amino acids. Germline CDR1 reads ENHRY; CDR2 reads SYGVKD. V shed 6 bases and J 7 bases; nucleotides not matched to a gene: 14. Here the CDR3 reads CAISKGLREVENEQFF. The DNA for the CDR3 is TGTGCCATCAGCAAAGGTCTGCGGGAGGTAGAAAATGAGCAGTTCTTC.

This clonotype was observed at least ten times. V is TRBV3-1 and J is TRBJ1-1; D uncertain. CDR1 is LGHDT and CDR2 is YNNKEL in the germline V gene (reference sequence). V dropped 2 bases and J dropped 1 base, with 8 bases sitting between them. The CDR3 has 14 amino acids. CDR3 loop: CASSQSPANTEAFF. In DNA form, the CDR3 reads TGTGCCAGCAGCCAAAGTCCAGCGAACACTGAAGCTTTCTTT. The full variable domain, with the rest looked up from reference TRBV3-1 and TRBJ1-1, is DTAVSQTPKYLVTQMGNDKSIKCEQNLGHDTMYWYKQDSKKFLKIMFSYNNKELIINETVPNRFSPKSPDKAHLNLHINSLELGDSAVYFCASSQSPANTEAFFGQGTRLTVV.

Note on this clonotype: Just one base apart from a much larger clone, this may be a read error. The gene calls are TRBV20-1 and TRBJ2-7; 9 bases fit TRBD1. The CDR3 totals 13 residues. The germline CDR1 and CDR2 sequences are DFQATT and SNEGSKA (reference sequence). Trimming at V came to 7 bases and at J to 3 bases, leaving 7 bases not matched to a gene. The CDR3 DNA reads TGCAGTGTTAGTGGGACAGGGTTCTACGAGCAGTACTTC. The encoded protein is CSVSGTGFYEQYF.

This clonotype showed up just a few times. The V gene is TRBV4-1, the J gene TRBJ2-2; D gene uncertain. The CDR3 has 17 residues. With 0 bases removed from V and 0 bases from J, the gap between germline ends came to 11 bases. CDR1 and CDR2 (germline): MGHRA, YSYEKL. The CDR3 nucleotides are TGCGCCAGCAGCCAAGATCTTGGGATCACGAACACCGGGGAGCTGTTTTTT. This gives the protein CASSQDLGITNTGELFF.

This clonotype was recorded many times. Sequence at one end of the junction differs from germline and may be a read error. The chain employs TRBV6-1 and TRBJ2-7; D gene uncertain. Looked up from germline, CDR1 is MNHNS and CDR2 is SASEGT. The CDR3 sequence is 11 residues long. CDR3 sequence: CPSRRCYEQYF. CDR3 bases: TGCCCCTCCCGGCGATGTTACGAGCAGTACTTC.

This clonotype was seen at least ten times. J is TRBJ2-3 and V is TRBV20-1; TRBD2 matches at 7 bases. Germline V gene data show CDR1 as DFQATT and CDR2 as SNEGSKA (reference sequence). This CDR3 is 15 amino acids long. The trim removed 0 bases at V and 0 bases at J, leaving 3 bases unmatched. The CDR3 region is CSARDGGESTDTQYF. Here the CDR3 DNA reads TGCAGTGCTAGAGATGGGGGGGAGAGCACAGATACGCAGTATTTT.

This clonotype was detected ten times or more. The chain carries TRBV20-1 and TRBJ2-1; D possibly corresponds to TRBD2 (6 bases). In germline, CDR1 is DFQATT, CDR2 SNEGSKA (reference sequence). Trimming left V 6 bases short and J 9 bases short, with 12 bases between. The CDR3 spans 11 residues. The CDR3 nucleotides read TGCAGTGCAGATACGGGAGTTGAGCAGTTCTTC. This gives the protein CSADTGVEQFF.

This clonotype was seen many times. Here the CDR3 reads CASMGDAVYEKLFF. The CDR3, as DNA: TGCGCCAGCATGGGGGACGCCGTTTATGAAAAACTGTTTTTT. The gene calls are TRBV10-2 and TRBJ1-4, with D possibly matching TRBD1 (5 bases). The CDR3 covers 14 residues. Trimming left V 7 bases short and J 6 bases short, with 15 bases between. Germline CDR1 is WSHSY and CDR2 is SAAADI.

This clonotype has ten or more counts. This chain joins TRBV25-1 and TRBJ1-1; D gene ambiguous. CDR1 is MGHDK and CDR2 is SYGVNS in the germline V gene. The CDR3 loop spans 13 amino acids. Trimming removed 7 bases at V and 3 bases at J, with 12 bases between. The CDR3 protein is CASTPPGYTEAFF. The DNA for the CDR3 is TGTGCCAGCACCCCCCCCGGGTACACTGAAGCTTTCTTT.

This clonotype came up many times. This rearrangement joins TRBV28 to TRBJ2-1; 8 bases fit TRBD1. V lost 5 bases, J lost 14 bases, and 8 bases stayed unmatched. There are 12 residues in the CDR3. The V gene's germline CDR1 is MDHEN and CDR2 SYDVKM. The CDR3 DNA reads TGTGCCAGCAGTCAACAGGGGGTGGAAGAGTTCTTC. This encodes CASSQQGVEEFF.

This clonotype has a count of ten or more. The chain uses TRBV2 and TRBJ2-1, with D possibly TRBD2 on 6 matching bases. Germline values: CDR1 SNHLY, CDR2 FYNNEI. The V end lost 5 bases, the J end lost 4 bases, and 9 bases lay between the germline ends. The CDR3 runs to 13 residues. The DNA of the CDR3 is TGTGCCAGCAGTCACCTAGCGTACAATGAGCAGTTCTTC. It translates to CASSHLAYNEQFF.

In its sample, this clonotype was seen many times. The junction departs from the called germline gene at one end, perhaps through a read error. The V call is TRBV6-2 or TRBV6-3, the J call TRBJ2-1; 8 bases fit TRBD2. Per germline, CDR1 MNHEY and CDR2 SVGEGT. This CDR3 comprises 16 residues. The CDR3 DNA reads TGTGCCAGCAGTTACGGGCCGAGGACTAGCTACGATGAGCAGTTCTTC. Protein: CASSYGPRTSYDEQFF.

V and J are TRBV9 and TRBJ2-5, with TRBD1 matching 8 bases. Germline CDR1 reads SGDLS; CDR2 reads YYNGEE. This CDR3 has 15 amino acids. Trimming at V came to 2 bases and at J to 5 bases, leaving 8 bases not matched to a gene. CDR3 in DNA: TGTGCCAGCAGCGTTTGGGGACAGGCCGTGGAGACCCAGTACTTC. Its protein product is CASSVWGQAVETQYF.

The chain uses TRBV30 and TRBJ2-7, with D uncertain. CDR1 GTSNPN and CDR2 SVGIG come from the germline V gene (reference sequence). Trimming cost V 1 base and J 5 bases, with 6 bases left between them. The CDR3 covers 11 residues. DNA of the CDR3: TGTGCCTGGAGTGAAGGGAACGAGCAGTACTTC. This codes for CAWSEGNEQYF. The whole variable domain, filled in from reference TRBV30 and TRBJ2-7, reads SQTIHQWPATLVQPVGSPLSLECTVEGTSNPNLYWYRQAAGRGLQLLFYSVGIGQISSEVPQNLSASRPQDRQFILSSKKLLLSDSGFYLCAWSEGNEQYFGPGTRLTVT.

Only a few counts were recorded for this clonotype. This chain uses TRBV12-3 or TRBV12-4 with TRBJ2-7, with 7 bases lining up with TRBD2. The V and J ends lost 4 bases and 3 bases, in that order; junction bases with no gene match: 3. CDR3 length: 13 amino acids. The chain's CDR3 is CASSSGRGYEQYF. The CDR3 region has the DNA TGTGCCAGCAGTTCAGGGAGGGGCTACGAGCAGTACTTC.

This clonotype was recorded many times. CDR3 DNA sequence: TGTGCCAGCAGTGAACAGAACACTGAAGCTTTCTTT. Encoded protein: CASSEQNTEAFF. The rearrangement links TRBV6-1 to TRBJ1-1, with unresolved D. V dropped 2 bases and J dropped 1 base, with 2 bases sitting between them. The CDR3 totals 12 residues. CDR1 is MNHNS and CDR2 is SASEGT in the germline V gene.

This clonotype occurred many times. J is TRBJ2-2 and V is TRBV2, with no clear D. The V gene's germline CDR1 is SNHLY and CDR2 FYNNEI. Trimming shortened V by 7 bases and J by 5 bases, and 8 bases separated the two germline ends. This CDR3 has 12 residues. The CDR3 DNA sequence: TGTGCCAGCACCAGCACAACCGGGGAGCTGTTTTTT. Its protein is CASTSTTGELFF.

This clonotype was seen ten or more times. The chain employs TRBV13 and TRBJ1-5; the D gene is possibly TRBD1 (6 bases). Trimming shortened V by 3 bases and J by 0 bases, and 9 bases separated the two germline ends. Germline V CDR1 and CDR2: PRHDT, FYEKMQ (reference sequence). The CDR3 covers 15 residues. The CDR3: CASSFGGHSNQPQHF. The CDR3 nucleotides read TGTGCCAGCAGCTTCGGGGGGCATAGCAATCAGCCCCAGCATTTT.

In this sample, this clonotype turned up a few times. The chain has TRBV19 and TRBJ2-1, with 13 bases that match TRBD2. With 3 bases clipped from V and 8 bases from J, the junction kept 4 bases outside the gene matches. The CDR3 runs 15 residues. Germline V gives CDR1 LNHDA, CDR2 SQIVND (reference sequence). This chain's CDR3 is CASSIGLAGDHEQFF. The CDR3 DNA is TGTGCCAGTAGTATCGGACTAGCGGGAGACCATGAGCAGTTCTTC.

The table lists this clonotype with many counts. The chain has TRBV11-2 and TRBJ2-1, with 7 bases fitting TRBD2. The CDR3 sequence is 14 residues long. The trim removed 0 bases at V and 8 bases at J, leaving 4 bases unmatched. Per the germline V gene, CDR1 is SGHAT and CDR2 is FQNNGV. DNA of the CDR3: TGTGCCAGCAGCTTAGAAGGCGGGAGCGATGAGCAGTTCTTC. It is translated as CASSLEGGSDEQFF.